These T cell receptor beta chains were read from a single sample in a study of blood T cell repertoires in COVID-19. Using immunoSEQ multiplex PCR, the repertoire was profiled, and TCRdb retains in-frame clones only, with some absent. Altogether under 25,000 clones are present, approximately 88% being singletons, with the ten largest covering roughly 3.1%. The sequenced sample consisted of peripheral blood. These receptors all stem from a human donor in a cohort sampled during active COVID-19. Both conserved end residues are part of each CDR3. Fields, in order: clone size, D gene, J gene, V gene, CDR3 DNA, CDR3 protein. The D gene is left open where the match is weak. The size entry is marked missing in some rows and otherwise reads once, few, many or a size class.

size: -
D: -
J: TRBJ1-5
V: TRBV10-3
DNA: TGTGCCATCAGTGAGTCTGGTGGACACCGGGAGCCCCAGCATTTT
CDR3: CAISESGGHREPQHF

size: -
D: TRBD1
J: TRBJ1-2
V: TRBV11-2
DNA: TGTGCCAGCAGCTTAGATTCCGGGACAGATTATTTAAACTATGGCTACACCTTC
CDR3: CASSLDSGTDYLNYGYTF

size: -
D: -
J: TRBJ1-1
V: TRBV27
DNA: TGTGCCAGCAGTTTTAGCCTAACACGCTACACTGAAGCTTTCTTT
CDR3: CASSFSLTRYTEAFF

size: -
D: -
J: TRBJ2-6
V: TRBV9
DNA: TGTGCCAGCAGCGTAGCGGGGGGCAGTATACGTTATGGGGCCAACGTCCTGACTTTC
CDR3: CASSVAGGSIRYGANVLTF

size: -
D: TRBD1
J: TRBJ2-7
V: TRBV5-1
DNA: TGCGCCAGCAGCCCGGGGGACAGGGACTACGAGCAGTACTTC
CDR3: CASSPGDRDYEQYF

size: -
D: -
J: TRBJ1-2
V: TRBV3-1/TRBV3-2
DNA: TGTGCCAGCAGCCCGGGATTGCCCGGTGGGGGCTACACCTTC
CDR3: CASSPGLPGGGYTF

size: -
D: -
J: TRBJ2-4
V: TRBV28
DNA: TGTGCCAGCAGCCAAAGTCGACGGACAAATCCGTACTTC
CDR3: CASSQSRRTNPYF

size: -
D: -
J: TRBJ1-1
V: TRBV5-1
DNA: TGCGCCAGCAGCCCTTGGAGAACTGAAGCTTTCTTT
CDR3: CASSPWRTEAFF

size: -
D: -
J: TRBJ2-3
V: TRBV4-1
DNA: TGCGCCAGCAGCCCAAGATTTGTTACTGGCACAGATACGCAGTATTTT
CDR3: CASSPRFVTGTDTQYF

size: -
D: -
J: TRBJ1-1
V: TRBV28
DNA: TGTGCCAGCAGCTCATCGGACAGCTACACTGAAGCTTTCTTT
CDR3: CASSSSDSYTEAFF

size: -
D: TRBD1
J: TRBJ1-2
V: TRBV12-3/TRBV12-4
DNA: TGTGCCAGCAGTCCGGGACAGGAGTATGGCTACACCTTC
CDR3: CASSPGQEYGYTF

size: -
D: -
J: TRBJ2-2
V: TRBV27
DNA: TGTGCCAGCAGTTCCCTCAGTTTCGGGGAGCTGTTTTTT
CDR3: CASSSLSFGELFF

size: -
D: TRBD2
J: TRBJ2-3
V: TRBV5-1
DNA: TGCGCCAGCAGCTCGGGAGGTGGAACAGATACGCAGTATTTT
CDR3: CASSSGGGTDTQYF

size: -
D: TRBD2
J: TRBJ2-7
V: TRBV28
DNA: TGTGCCAGCACTACAGCGGGAGGCCCTTCCTACGAGCAGTACTTC
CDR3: CASTTAGGPSYEQYF

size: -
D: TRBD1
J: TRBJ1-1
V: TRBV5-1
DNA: TGCGCCAGCAGCTCCGATCCGGGACAGGGTAACACTGAAGCTTTCTTT
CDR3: CASSSDPGQGNTEAFF

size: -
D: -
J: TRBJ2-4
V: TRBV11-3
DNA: TGTGCCAGCAGCTTAAGCCGGGGTAACATTCAGTACTTC
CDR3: CASSLSRGNIQYF

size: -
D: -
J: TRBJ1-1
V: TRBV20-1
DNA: TGCAGTGCCCCCGGGGACACTGAAGCTTTCTTT
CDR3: CSAPGDTEAFF

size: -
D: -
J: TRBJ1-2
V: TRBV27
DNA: TGTGCCAGCAGTTTAGGTTTCGTCGGGGGTCACTACACCTTC
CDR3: CASSLGFVGGHYTF

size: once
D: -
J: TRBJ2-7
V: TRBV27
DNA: TGTGCCAGCAGTTACCGGGGGTCCTACGAGCAGTACTTC
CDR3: CASSYRGSYEQYF

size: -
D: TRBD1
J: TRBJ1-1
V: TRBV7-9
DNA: TGTGGGTGGGGGACAGCTTACATGAACACTGAAGCTTTCTTT
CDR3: CGWGTAYMNTEAFF

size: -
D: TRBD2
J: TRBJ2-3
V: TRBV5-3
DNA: TGTGCCAGAAAGTGCGGGAGCGGGAGCACAGATACGCAGTATTTT
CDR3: CARKCGSGSTDTQYF

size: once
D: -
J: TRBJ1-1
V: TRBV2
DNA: TGTGCCAGCGACCCAGGCAGGGCCCGTCCCGAAGCTTTCTTT
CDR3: CASDPGRARPEAFF

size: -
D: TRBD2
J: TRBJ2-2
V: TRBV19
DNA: TGTGCCAGTTCGGCTGGCGGGAGGACCGGGGAGCTGTTTTTT
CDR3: CASSAGGRTGELFF

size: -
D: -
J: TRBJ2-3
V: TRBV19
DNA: TGTGCCAGTAGTACTGGTCAGGGTGCAGATACGCAGTATTTT
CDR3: CASSTGQGADTQYF

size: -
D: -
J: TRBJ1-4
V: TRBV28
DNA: TGTGCCAGCAGTTTAGCGGACAGAGGAAAACTGTTTTTT
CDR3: CASSLADRGKLFF

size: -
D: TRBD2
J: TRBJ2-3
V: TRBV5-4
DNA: TGTGCCAGCAGCTTGGGGCGCGGGAGGAACTCAGATACGCAGTATTTT
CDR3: CASSLGRGRNSDTQYF

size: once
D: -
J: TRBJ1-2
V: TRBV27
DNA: TGTGCCAGCAGGGGACTGGACTATGGCTACACCTTC
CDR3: CASRGLDYGYTF

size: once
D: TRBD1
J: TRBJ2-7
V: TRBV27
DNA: TGTGCCAGCAGCCCAGGACAGGGGTATGGGACCTACGAGCAGTACTTC
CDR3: CASSPGQGYGTYEQYF

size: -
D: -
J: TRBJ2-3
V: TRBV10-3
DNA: TGTGCCATCAGTGAGAGTAGGGGTACGCAGTATTTT
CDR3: CAISESRGTQYF

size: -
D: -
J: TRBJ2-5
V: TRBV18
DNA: TGTGCCAGCTCACCGAGAGAGACCCAGTACTTC
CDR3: CASSPRETQYF

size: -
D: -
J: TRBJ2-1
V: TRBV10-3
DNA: TGTGCCATCAAGGGGGTCTCGGAAGGCAATGAGCAGTTCTTC
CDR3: CAIKGVSEGNEQFF

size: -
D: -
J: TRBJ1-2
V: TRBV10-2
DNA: TGCGCCAGCAGACCCGGACAGAACTATGGCTACACCTTC
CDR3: CASRPGQNYGYTF

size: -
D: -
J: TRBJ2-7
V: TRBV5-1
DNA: TGCGCCAGCAGCTTGGCCTTATCCCTATCCTACGAGCAGTACTTC
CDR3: CASSLALSLSYEQYF

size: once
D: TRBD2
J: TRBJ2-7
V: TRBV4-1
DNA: TGCGCCAGCAGCCAAGAAACTAGCGGGGCCTACGAGCAGTACTTC
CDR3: CASSQETSGAYEQYF

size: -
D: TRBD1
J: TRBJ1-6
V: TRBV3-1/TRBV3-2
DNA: TGTGCCAGCAGCACGGGACAGAATAATTCACCCCTCCACTTT
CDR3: CASSTGQNNSPLHF

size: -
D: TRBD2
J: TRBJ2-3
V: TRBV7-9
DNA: TGTGCCAGCAGCTTAGAAGGGAGGGGCGATACGCAGTATTTT
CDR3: CASSLEGRGDTQYF

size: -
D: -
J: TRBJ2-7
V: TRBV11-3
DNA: TGTGCCAGCAGCTTACCCGGACACCCCTACGAGCAGTACTTC
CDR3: CASSLPGHPYEQYF

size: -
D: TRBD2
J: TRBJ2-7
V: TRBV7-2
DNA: TGTGCCAGCAGCTTAGGACTAGCGGGCTACGAGCAGTACTTC
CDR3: CASSLGLAGYEQYF

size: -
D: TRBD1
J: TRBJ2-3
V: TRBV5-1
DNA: TGCGCCAGCAGCCTTTTGGGGGGCGGACAGGGTACAGATACGCAGTATTTT
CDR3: CASSLLGGGQGTDTQYF

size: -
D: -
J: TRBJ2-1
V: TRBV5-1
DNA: TGCGCCAGCAGCTTAGGGCAGGGGTCGTACAATGAGCAGTTCTTC
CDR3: CASSLGQGSYNEQFF

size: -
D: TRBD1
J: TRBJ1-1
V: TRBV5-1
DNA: TGCGCCAGCAGCCCCGGACAGGCTGTTGGCGCTTTCTTT
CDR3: CASSPGQAVGAFF

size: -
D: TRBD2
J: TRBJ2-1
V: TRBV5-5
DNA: TGTGCCAGCAGCCCTAGCGGGAGTGGGGCTTATGAGCAGTTCTTC
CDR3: CASSPSGSGAYEQFF

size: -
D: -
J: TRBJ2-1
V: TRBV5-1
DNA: TGCGCCAGCAGTTCCGGGGATTTCTACAATGAGCAGTTCTTC
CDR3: CASSSGDFYNEQFF

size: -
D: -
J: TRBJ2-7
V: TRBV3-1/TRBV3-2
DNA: TGTGCCAGCAGCCAGGCCGAGAGGGTTAAAAGGGAGCAGTACTTC
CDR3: CASSQAERVKREQYF

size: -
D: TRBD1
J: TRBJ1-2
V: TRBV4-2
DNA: TGTGCCAGCAGCCAAGAGGTTGACAGGGGTTTCGCCCAGCCGAGCACCTTC
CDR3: CASSQEVDRGFAQPSTF